Below, 6 T cell receptor beta chains from the same sample are listed, as sequenced in a study of T cell changes during pregnancy in multiple sclerosis. Some clones are missing from TCRdb's copy, which holds only in-frame ones; the method was immunoSEQ multiplex PCR. This table has approximately 65,000 clones, around nine tenths appearing once. Sequenced here: peripheral blood, sampled in the third trimester of pregnancy. The receptors stem from a female donor in good health, enrolled as a control in a pregnancy study.

The CDR3 DNA reads as TGTGCCAGCCGTGACAGAACCCACTATGGCTACACCTTC. Its translation is CASRDRTHYGYTF. The V and J genes are TRBV6-5 and TRBJ1-2, with D perhaps TRBD1 (5 bases). V lost 8 bases and J 3 bases, leaving 13 bases between the germline ends. From germline, CDR1 is MNHEY and CDR2 SVGAGI. The CDR3 is made up of 13 amino acids.

The count of this clone is one. The chain combines TRBV7-9 with TRBJ2-1; 7 nucleotides line up with TRBD1. In germline, CDR1 is SEHNR, CDR2 FQNEAQ (reference sequence). After removal of 3 bases from V and 10 bases from J, the junction contained 6 bases not matched to a gene. This CDR3 contains 13 residues. CDR3 coding DNA: TGTGCCAGCAGCTTGAGTGGGGACAGAGAGCAGTTCTTC. Translated, it gives CASSLSGDREQFF.

This clone has just one count. CDR3 amino acids: CASSLVGETQYF. The CDR3 DNA reads as TGTGCCAGCAGCTTAGTTGGCGAGACCCAGTACTTC. The chain is built from TRBV7-2 and TRBJ2-5; D is ambiguous. Trimming left V 1 base short and J 5 bases short, with 5 bases between. The CDR3 has 12 residues. Germline CDR1 SGHTA, CDR2 FQGNSA. The full variable domain, completed using reference TRBV7-2 and TRBJ2-5, is GAGVSQSPSNKVTEKGKDVELRCDPISGHTALYWYRQSLGQGLEFLIYFQGNSAPDKSGLPSDRFSAERTGGSVSTLTIQRTQQEDSAVYLCASSLVGETQYFGPGTRLLVL.

The V and J genes are TRBV30 and TRBJ1-4, with a tentative D call TRBD1 (6 bases). With 3 bases removed from V and 8 bases from J, the gap between germline ends came to 10 bases. Germline CDR1 and CDR2: GTSNPN and SVGIG (reference sequence). The CDR3 runs to 12 residues. The CDR3 reads CAWRKGGEKLFF. Written as DNA, the CDR3 is TGTGCCTGGAGAAAGGGGGGGGAAAAACTGTTTTTT.

This clone was detected a few times. The V and J genes are TRBV25-1 and TRBJ2-4, with D possibly matching TRBD2 (5 bases). Trimming removed 3 bases at V and 6 bases at J, with 6 bases between. This CDR3 spans 12 amino acids. CDR1 is MGHDK, CDR2 SYGVNS, per germline. The CDR3: CASSDGGNIQYF. As DNA, the CDR3 is TGTGCCAGCAGTGATGGAGGAAACATTCAGTACTTC.

Comment on this clone: Its ends do not fully match the called genes, so a read error is possible. The chain links TRBV28 to TRBJ1-2, with 12 positions matching TRBD1. The germline gives CDR1 MDHEN, CDR2 SYDVKM. This CDR3 is 17 amino acids long. This chain's CDR3 is CASSLGGTGGDPYGYTF. The CDR3, as DNA: TGTGCCAGCAGTTTGGGTGGGACAGGGGGCGACCCTTATGGGTACACCTTC.